This T cell receptor (beta chain) is drawn from a study of blood T cells in healthy people across ages. This CDR3 spans 15 amino acids. The germline V and J ends were trimmed by 1 base and 0 bases, with 10 bases remaining between them. Germline V gives CDR1 MGHRA, CDR2 YSYEKL. A J-beta primer mix and a sample-barcoded 5' primer were used in a second PCR of about 7 to 12 cycles. Each CDR3 protein gets one entry after TCRdb re-called the 5' RACE reads with MiXCR. The data show 1.5 million to 2 million distinct CDR3 sequences, with roughly 27% seen just once and roughly 8% held by the top ten. This clonotype was counted at least ten times.

The sample taken for sequencing was blood. V gene TRBV4-1 combines with J gene TRBJ2-7; unclear D gene. This clonotype was obtained from a woman aged 25 to 39 in good health. For the CDR3, the DNA is TGCGCCAGCAGCCAAGCAGACACGATCTCCTACGAGCAGTACTTC. This sequence encodes CASSQADTISYEQYF.